The rows below give T cell receptor beta chains drawn from one sample of a study of blood T cell repertoires in COVID-19. Sequenced by immunoSEQ multiplex PCR; TCRdb stores in-frame clones only, minus some. Altogether some 160,000 clones are present, about 87% being singletons, with the ten largest covering about 9.4%. The specimen was peripheral blood. The receptors were sampled from a woman aged 70-85 years with COVID-19, enrolled during active disease. The CDR3 runs from the conserved cysteine through the conserved F or W. Fields, in order: CDR3 DNA, CDR3 protein, V gene, clone size, J gene, D gene. A D gene is named only where the DNA matches it firmly. Rows give clone size only sometimes, using once, few, many, or a class for an expanded clone.

cdr3_nt: TGTGCCAGCAGTCAATACCAGGGGGCGCTGATTAGAGAGCAGTACTTC
cdr3_aa: CASSQYQGALIREQYF
v_call: TRBV2
clone_size: few
j_call: TRBJ2-7
d_call: TRBD1

cdr3_nt: TGTGCCAGCTCACCACGGGGGACAGGGGGCGGCAATCAGCCCCAGCATTTT
cdr3_aa: CASSPRGTGGGNQPQHF
v_call: TRBV18
clone_size: .
j_call: TRBJ1-5
d_call: TRBD1

cdr3_nt: TGTGCCAGTAGTACGAGTACAGGGAATAATCAGCCCCAGCATTTT
cdr3_aa: CASSTSTGNNQPQHF
v_call: TRBV19
clone_size: .
j_call: TRBJ1-5
d_call: .

cdr3_nt: TGTGCCAGCAGCTTGTCTCCAGGGGCCGTGATTACTGAAGCTTTCTTT
cdr3_aa: CASSLSPGAVITEAFF
v_call: TRBV5-4
clone_size: .
j_call: TRBJ1-1
d_call: .

cdr3_nt: TGTGCCAGCAGCAGCCTTAGCGGGGGGGCAGAGAATGAGCAGTTCTTC
cdr3_aa: CASSSLSGGAENEQFF
v_call: TRBV7-6
clone_size: .
j_call: TRBJ2-1
d_call: TRBD2

cdr3_nt: TGTGCCAGCAGTTACTTTGACATTGGCAATCAGCCCCAGCATTTT
cdr3_aa: CASSYFDIGNQPQHF
v_call: TRBV6-6
clone_size: .
j_call: TRBJ1-5
d_call: .

cdr3_nt: TGTGCCAGCAGCCCTAGGACAGGCCAAGGGCCCCAGCATTTT
cdr3_aa: CASSPRTGQGPQHF
v_call: TRBV7-9
clone_size: .
j_call: TRBJ1-5
d_call: TRBD1

cdr3_nt: TGTGCCAGCAGCCGTCCTGACGAGCAGTACTTC
cdr3_aa: CASSRPDEQYF
v_call: TRBV6-5
clone_size: once
j_call: TRBJ2-7
d_call: .

cdr3_nt: TGTGCCAGCTCACCCCCGGACAGGGTAGGCGGCTACACCTTC
cdr3_aa: CASSPPDRVGGYTF
v_call: TRBV18
clone_size: .
j_call: TRBJ1-2
d_call: TRBD1

cdr3_nt: TGTGCCAGCAGCCATGCCGACAGGGAGAACACTGAAGCTTTCTTT
cdr3_aa: CASSHADRENTEAFF
v_call: TRBV14
clone_size: .
j_call: TRBJ1-1
d_call: TRBD1

cdr3_nt: TGTGCCAGCAGCCAAGATTCGCGGACCGGGGAGCTGTTTTTT
cdr3_aa: CASSQDSRTGELFF
v_call: TRBV4-2
clone_size: .
j_call: TRBJ2-2
d_call: .

cdr3_nt: TGTGCCAGCAGTCCCTACCCGGGACTAGCGGGCGAAACCTACGAGCAGTACTTC
cdr3_aa: CASSPYPGLAGETYEQYF
v_call: TRBV28
clone_size: .
j_call: TRBJ2-7
d_call: TRBD2

cdr3_nt: TGTGCCAGTAGTCAACAGGTTGAAGGCACTGAAGCTTTCTTT
cdr3_aa: CASSQQVEGTEAFF
v_call: TRBV19
clone_size: .
j_call: TRBJ1-1
d_call: .

cdr3_nt: TGCGCCAGCAGCCAAAGGACAGGGCCTTATGGCTACACCTTC
cdr3_aa: CASSQRTGPYGYTF
v_call: TRBV4-1
clone_size: .
j_call: TRBJ1-2
d_call: TRBD1

cdr3_nt: TGTGCCAGCAGCCAGATCCAGTTTATTACCGAAAAACTGTTTTTT
cdr3_aa: CASSQIQFITEKLFF
v_call: TRBV7-9
clone_size: .
j_call: TRBJ1-4
d_call: .

cdr3_nt: TGTGCCAGCAGCTTAGTAGGGGGGACTAGCGGTCTTACGCAGTATTTT
cdr3_aa: CASSLVGGTSGLTQYF
v_call: TRBV7-8
clone_size: .
j_call: TRBJ2-3
d_call: TRBD2

cdr3_nt: TGTGCCAGCAGTGGACGGGACAGGGCCCAATGGGGCAATCAGCCCCAGCATTTT
cdr3_aa: CASSGRDRAQWGNQPQHF
v_call: TRBV2
clone_size: once
j_call: TRBJ1-5
d_call: TRBD1

cdr3_nt: TGTGCCAGCAGCTTAGCAGCAGGGGGCTTAGTTGGGAACACTGAAGCTTTCTTT
cdr3_aa: CASSLAAGGLVGNTEAFF
v_call: TRBV7-8
clone_size: few
j_call: TRBJ1-1
d_call: TRBD1

cdr3_nt: TGTGCCAGCAGTTACTCAGCCGGGACAGGGGCTTACGAGCAGTACTTC
cdr3_aa: CASSYSAGTGAYEQYF
v_call: TRBV6-5
clone_size: .
j_call: TRBJ2-7
d_call: TRBD1

cdr3_nt: TGTGCCAGCAGTCCAACGACAGGGGGTGGCTACACCTTC
cdr3_aa: CASSPTTGGGYTF
v_call: TRBV6-1
clone_size: .
j_call: TRBJ1-2
d_call: TRBD1

cdr3_nt: TGTGCCACTAGGGACAGGGGTATGAATTCACCCCTCCACTTT
cdr3_aa: CATRDRGMNSPLHF
v_call: TRBV14
clone_size: .
j_call: TRBJ1-6
d_call: TRBD1

cdr3_nt: TGTGCCAGTAGTCCCCGGGGGGGCACCGGGGAGCTGTTTTTT
cdr3_aa: CASSPRGGTGELFF
v_call: TRBV19
clone_size: few
j_call: TRBJ2-2
d_call: TRBD2

cdr3_nt: TGCGCCAGCAGGCAACGGACAGGGGGGATACAAGAGACCCAGTACTTC
cdr3_aa: CASRQRTGGIQETQYF
v_call: TRBV5-1
clone_size: .
j_call: TRBJ2-5
d_call: TRBD1

cdr3_nt: TGTGCCAGTAGTTTCGGGACAGGGGGAAATCAGCCCCAGCATTTT
cdr3_aa: CASSFGTGGNQPQHF
v_call: TRBV19
clone_size: .
j_call: TRBJ1-5
d_call: TRBD1

cdr3_nt: TGTGCCAGCAGCTTAGATGCGGGGGTCACTTATGGCTACACCTTC
cdr3_aa: CASSLDAGVTYGYTF
v_call: TRBV7-9
clone_size: .
j_call: TRBJ1-2
d_call: .

cdr3_nt: TGTGCCAGCAGCCCGTGGGGACAGGGGATTGAGCAGTTCTTC
cdr3_aa: CASSPWGQGIEQFF
v_call: TRBV5-5
clone_size: few
j_call: TRBJ2-1
d_call: TRBD1

cdr3_nt: TGTGCCAGCAGTTTAGCTGAGGGAAACACCATATATTTT
cdr3_aa: CASSLAEGNTIYF
v_call: TRBV12-3/TRBV12-4
clone_size: few
j_call: TRBJ1-3
d_call: .

cdr3_nt: TGTGCCAGCAGCCCGCAGGGGGCCCATCAGCCCCAGCATTTT
cdr3_aa: CASSPQGAHQPQHF
v_call: TRBV7-2
clone_size: once
j_call: TRBJ1-5
d_call: TRBD1

cdr3_nt: TGTGCCAGCTCACCGCCGACAGGGCTCGAGCAGTACTTC
cdr3_aa: CASSPPTGLEQYF
v_call: TRBV18
clone_size: once
j_call: TRBJ2-7
d_call: TRBD1

cdr3_nt: TGCGCCAGCAGCTGGGGTACAGGGTATGTGGGAGAGACCCAGTACTTC
cdr3_aa: CASSWGTGYVGETQYF
v_call: TRBV5-1
clone_size: .
j_call: TRBJ2-5
d_call: .

cdr3_nt: TGTGCCTGGAGGGGGCAAGGGGGCGATGAAAAACTGTTTTTT
cdr3_aa: CAWRGQGGDEKLFF
v_call: TRBV30
clone_size: .
j_call: TRBJ1-4
d_call: TRBD1

cdr3_nt: TGTGCCATCAGGGAGGACGGGAATCAGCCCCAGCATTTT
cdr3_aa: CAIREDGNQPQHF
v_call: TRBV10-3
clone_size: .
j_call: TRBJ1-5
d_call: .

cdr3_nt: TGTGCCAGCCTCACCGCCGGACACGACCAGTGTTACTACACCTTC
cdr3_aa: CASLTAGHDQCYYTF
v_call: TRBV21-1
clone_size: .
j_call: TRBJ1-2
d_call: .

cdr3_nt: TGTGCCACCAGTGCCGGGACTAGCGGGGGAGGCGGGGAGCTGTTTTTT
cdr3_aa: CATSAGTSGGGGELFF
v_call: TRBV24-1
clone_size: .
j_call: TRBJ2-2
d_call: TRBD2

cdr3_nt: TGCGCCAGCAGCTTGGCCCTCGGGGGAAGCTCCTACGAGCAGTACTTC
cdr3_aa: CASSLALGGSSYEQYF
v_call: TRBV5-1
clone_size: .
j_call: TRBJ2-7
d_call: .

cdr3_nt: TGTGCCACCCAGAAAAGCACAGATACGCAGTATTTT
cdr3_aa: CATQKSTDTQYF
v_call: TRBV28
clone_size: .
j_call: TRBJ2-3
d_call: .

cdr3_nt: TGTGCCAGCAGCTCCAACGGGTTAGGGGGGTACTTC
cdr3_aa: CASSSNGLGGYF
v_call: TRBV5-5
clone_size: .
j_call: TRBJ2-7
d_call: .